The rows below give T cell receptor beta chains drawn from one sample of a study of blood T cell repertoires in COVID-19. The table came from immunoSEQ multiplex PCR; TCRdb's copy has only in-frame clones and leaves some out. The sample consists of 150,000 or so clones, approximately 84% of them appearing once. Sequencing input: PBMCs or T cells enriched from blood (not recorded which). The receptors come from a man in his fifties who had recovered from COVID-19. Each CDR3 is given with its conserved first and last residue. Fields, in order: clone size, V gene, J gene, D gene, CDR3 protein, CDR3 DNA. D genes are given only for firm matches. Some rows mark clone size as missing; the rest say once, few, many or name a class of expanded clone.

clone size: NA; V gene: TRBV5-6; J gene: TRBJ2-2; D gene: TRBD1; CDR3 protein: CASSSRRTGNTGELFF; CDR3 DNA: TGTGCCAGCAGCTCTCGAAGGACAGGGAACACCGGGGAGCTGTTTTTT
clone size: NA; V gene: TRBV7-3; J gene: TRBJ1-6; D gene: NA; CDR3 protein: CASSFDRSSPLHF; CDR3 DNA: TGTGCCAGCAGCTTCGACAGGAGCTCACCCCTCCACTTT
clone size: NA; V gene: TRBV7-6; J gene: TRBJ2-2; D gene: NA; CDR3 protein: CASSLQVAGELFF; CDR3 DNA: TGTGCCAGCAGCTTACAGGTGGCCGGGGAGCTGTTTTTT
clone size: NA; V gene: TRBV6-6; J gene: TRBJ1-2; D gene: NA; CDR3 protein: CASSSRGGYGYTF; CDR3 DNA: TGTGCCAGCAGTTCCCGGGGGGGCTATGGCTACACCTTC
clone size: NA; V gene: TRBV18; J gene: TRBJ1-4; D gene: TRBD1; CDR3 protein: CASSQQGAVEKLFF; CDR3 DNA: TGTGCCAGCTCACAACAGGGGGCGGTGGAAAAACTGTTTTTT
clone size: NA; V gene: TRBV7-6; J gene: TRBJ2-7; D gene: NA; CDR3 protein: CASSLGGDISYEQYF; CDR3 DNA: TGTGCCAGCAGCTTAGGAGGGGACATCTCCTACGAGCAGTACTTC
clone size: NA; V gene: TRBV11-2; J gene: TRBJ2-5; D gene: TRBD1; CDR3 protein: CASSQDRVQTQYF; CDR3 DNA: TGTGCCAGCAGCCAGGACAGGGTACAGACCCAGTACTTC
clone size: NA; V gene: TRBV3-1/TRBV3-2; J gene: TRBJ1-2; D gene: TRBD1; CDR3 protein: CASSQGSGQGTYGYTF; CDR3 DNA: TGTGCCAGCAGCCAAGGGTCGGGACAGGGGACCTATGGCTACACCTTC
clone size: NA; V gene: TRBV5-5; J gene: TRBJ1-4; D gene: NA; CDR3 protein: CASSLDLQGRREKLFF; CDR3 DNA: TGTGCCAGCAGCTTGGACCTCCAGGGGCGTAGGGAAAAACTGTTTTTT
clone size: NA; V gene: TRBV3-1/TRBV3-2; J gene: TRBJ1-6; D gene: NA; CDR3 protein: CASSQEQNSPLHF; CDR3 DNA: TGTGCCAGCAGCCAAGAACAAAATTCACCCCTCCACTTT
clone size: few; V gene: TRBV27; J gene: TRBJ2-2; D gene: TRBD1; CDR3 protein: CASSPLSRGTGTGELFF; CDR3 DNA: TGTGCCAGCAGTCCTCTCTCCAGGGGGACGGGCACCGGGGAGCTGTTTTTT
clone size: NA; V gene: TRBV10-3; J gene: TRBJ1-1; D gene: NA; CDR3 protein: CAISELGANTEAFF; CDR3 DNA: TGTGCCATCAGTGAGTTGGGAGCGAACACTGAAGCTTTCTTT
clone size: NA; V gene: TRBV27; J gene: TRBJ2-7; D gene: TRBD2; CDR3 protein: CASSYLAGAAYEQYF; CDR3 DNA: TGTGCCAGCAGTTATTTAGCGGGGGCCGCCTACGAGCAGTACTTC
clone size: NA; V gene: TRBV7-2; J gene: TRBJ2-3; D gene: NA; CDR3 protein: CASSLSTTGDTQYF; CDR3 DNA: TGTGCCAGCAGCTTAAGTACTACAGGAGATACGCAGTATTTT
clone size: NA; V gene: TRBV25-1; J gene: TRBJ2-2; D gene: NA; CDR3 protein: CASSPREANTGELFF; CDR3 DNA: TGTGCCAGCAGTCCCAGGGAAGCGAACACCGGGGAGCTGTTTTTT
clone size: NA; V gene: TRBV5-6; J gene: TRBJ2-5; D gene: NA; CDR3 protein: CASSSTVQETQYF; CDR3 DNA: TGTGCCAGCAGCTCCACAGTGCAGGAGACCCAGTACTTC
clone size: NA; V gene: TRBV19; J gene: TRBJ1-3; D gene: NA; CDR3 protein: CASSLSAGNTIYF; CDR3 DNA: TGTGCCAGTAGCCTCAGTGCTGGAAACACCATATATTTT
clone size: NA; V gene: TRBV4-1; J gene: TRBJ1-2; D gene: NA; CDR3 protein: CASSPAARNGYTF; CDR3 DNA: TGCGCCAGCAGCCCGGCGGCGAGGAATGGCTACACCTTC
clone size: NA; V gene: TRBV5-4; J gene: TRBJ2-3; D gene: NA; CDR3 protein: CASSLYSGGRGTDTQYF; CDR3 DNA: TGTGCCAGCAGCTTGTATTCCGGGGGGCGGGGCACAGATACGCAGTATTTT
clone size: NA; V gene: TRBV6-6; J gene: TRBJ1-3; D gene: TRBD1; CDR3 protein: CASRDRGQIPGNTIYF; CDR3 DNA: TGTGCCAGCCGGGACAGGGGGCAAATCCCGGGAAACACCATATATTTT
clone size: NA; V gene: TRBV27; J gene: TRBJ1-6; D gene: NA; CDR3 protein: CASRPDFLDHSPLHF; CDR3 DNA: TGTGCCAGCAGACCGGACTTTTTGGATCATTCACCCCTCCACTTT
clone size: NA; V gene: TRBV2; J gene: TRBJ1-4; D gene: TRBD1; CDR3 protein: CASSDAGQVNEKLFF; CDR3 DNA: TGTGCCAGCAGTGACGCGGGACAGGTCAATGAAAAACTGTTTTTT
clone size: NA; V gene: TRBV6-5; J gene: TRBJ1-2; D gene: TRBD1; CDR3 protein: CASSYGTGGATDGYTF; CDR3 DNA: TGTGCCAGCAGTTACGGGACAGGGGGCGCGACGGATGGCTACACCTTC
clone size: NA; V gene: TRBV21-1; J gene: TRBJ2-5; D gene: NA; CDR3 protein: CASSKDRTKGRERDQETQYF; CDR3 DNA: TGTGCCAGCAGCAAAGACAGGACGAAAGGGCGGGAGAGGGACCAAGAGACCCAGTACTTC
clone size: few; V gene: TRBV9; J gene: TRBJ1-1; D gene: TRBD1; CDR3 protein: CASSRQGANTEAFF; CDR3 DNA: TGTGCCAGCAGCCGACAGGGGGCGAACACTGAAGCTTTCTTT
clone size: NA; V gene: TRBV12-5; J gene: TRBJ2-6; D gene: TRBD1; CDR3 protein: CASGRGTGESGANVLTF; CDR3 DNA: TGTGCTAGTGGTCGAGGGACAGGTGAATCTGGGGCCAACGTCCTGACTTTC
clone size: NA; V gene: TRBV30; J gene: TRBJ2-7; D gene: NA; CDR3 protein: CAWSVAGGGYEQYF; CDR3 DNA: TGTGCCTGGAGTGTCGCTGGGGGCGGCTACGAGCAGTACTTC
clone size: NA; V gene: TRBV19; J gene: TRBJ1-1; D gene: NA; CDR3 protein: CASSIAGVAFF; CDR3 DNA: TGTGCCAGTAGTATAGCCGGGGTAGCTTTCTTT
clone size: NA; V gene: TRBV7-8; J gene: TRBJ1-6; D gene: TRBD1; CDR3 protein: CASSLVVAGGSPLHF; CDR3 DNA: TGTGCCAGCAGCTTAGTTGTGGCAGGGGGGTCACCCCTCCACTTT
clone size: once; V gene: TRBV30; J gene: TRBJ1-2; D gene: NA; CDR3 protein: CAWNRANYGYTF; CDR3 DNA: TGTGCCTGGAATCGAGCGAACTATGGCTACACCTTC
clone size: NA; V gene: TRBV7-2; J gene: TRBJ1-3; D gene: NA; CDR3 protein: CASSRTGNTIYF; CDR3 DNA: TGTGCCAGCAGCCGGACAGGAAACACCATATATTTT
clone size: NA; V gene: TRBV6-6; J gene: TRBJ1-2; D gene: NA; CDR3 protein: CASSYAGMNYGYTF; CDR3 DNA: TGTGCCAGCAGTTACGCAGGGATGAACTATGGCTACACCTTC
clone size: NA; V gene: TRBV19; J gene: TRBJ2-7; D gene: NA; CDR3 protein: CASSPGAGTYYEQYF; CDR3 DNA: TGTGCCAGTAGTCCGGGAGCCGGGACTTACTACGAGCAGTACTTC
clone size: NA; V gene: TRBV12-3/TRBV12-4; J gene: TRBJ1-2; D gene: TRBD1; CDR3 protein: CASSLDRGYGYTF; CDR3 DNA: TGTGCCAGCAGTTTAGACAGGGGCTATGGCTACACCTTC
clone size: NA; V gene: TRBV18; J gene: TRBJ2-3; D gene: NA; CDR3 protein: CASSVRGDTQYF; CDR3 DNA: TGTGCCAGCTCAGTTCGGGGAGATACGCAGTATTTT
clone size: NA; V gene: TRBV12-5; J gene: TRBJ2-1; D gene: TRBD2; CDR3 protein: CASGLPYSSGGALIDDVWFF; CDR3 DNA: TGTGCTAGTGGTTTGCCCTACTCTAGCGGGGGGGCTTTGATTGACGATGTGTGGTTCTTC
clone size: NA; V gene: TRBV30; J gene: TRBJ1-2; D gene: NA; CDR3 protein: CAWSVSGDGYTF; CDR3 DNA: TGTGCCTGGAGTGTAAGCGGGGATGGCTACACCTTC
clone size: NA; V gene: TRBV7-9; J gene: TRBJ1-2; D gene: TRBD1; CDR3 protein: CASSLRHTGQGDYGYTF; CDR3 DNA: TGTGCCAGCAGCTTAAGACACACGGGACAGGGTGACTATGGCTACACCTTC
clone size: NA; V gene: TRBV4-1; J gene: TRBJ1-5; D gene: NA; CDR3 protein: CASSQPGGSQPQHF; CDR3 DNA: TGCGCCAGCAGCCAGCCGGGGGGGAGTCAGCCCCAGCATTTT
clone size: few; V gene: TRBV5-1; J gene: TRBJ2-7; D gene: TRBD2; CDR3 protein: CASSSLGTSGTYEQYF; CDR3 DNA: TGCGCCAGCAGCTCCCTAGGGACTAGCGGAACCTACGAGCAGTACTTC
clone size: NA; V gene: TRBV19; J gene: TRBJ1-2; D gene: NA; CDR3 protein: CASSISAGNYGYTF; CDR3 DNA: TGTGCCAGTAGTATCTCGGCAGGAAACTATGGCTACACCTTC